These 28 T cell receptor beta chains share one sample of origin, sequenced in a study of cytomegalovirus exposure and HLA in healthy donors. The PCR made use of 60 Vbeta and 13 Jbeta primers. This table comes from immunoSEQ multiplex PCR, and its TCRdb copy is limited to in-frame clones, with some not included. This table holds 95,000 to 150,000 clones, 80% to 85% found once. The sequenced sample consisted of PBMCs. The receptor set was obtained from a woman between 40 and 55 years old in good health and CMV-seronegative.

The V call is TRBV29-1, the J call TRBJ1-2; 8 nucleotides align to TRBD1. V shed 7 bases and J 6 bases; nucleotides not matched to a gene: 13. The germline V gene has CDR1 SQVTM and CDR2 ANQGSEA. The CDR3 is 14 residues long. The CDR3 here is CSGLGGQGFDGYTF. CDR3 nucleotides: TGCAGCGGGCTAGGTGGACAGGGATTCGATGGCTACACCTTC.

The chain is built from TRBV28 and TRBJ1-1; no reliable D call. This CDR3 is built from 15 residues. V was shortened by 6 bases and J by 6 bases, with 20 bases between the two germline ends. The germline V gene encodes CDR1 MDHEN and CDR2 SYDVKM. CDR3 coding DNA: TGTGCCAGCAGCCCCACCAGCGACCAGATACCTGAAGCTTTCTTT. It is translated as CASSPTSDQIPEAFF.

The chain recombines TRBV28 with TRBJ2-3; 11 nucleotides agree with TRBD1. Germline CDR1 MDHEN, CDR2 SYDVKM. The V segment lost 5 bases and the J segment 4 bases; nucleotides outside the gene matches: 17. This CDR3 comprises 19 residues. This chain's CDR3 is CASSPTLGTGGRRADTQYF. CDR3 nucleotides: TGTGCCAGCAGTCCTACCCTCGGGACAGGGGGAAGGAGGGCAGATACGCAGTATTTT.

The V call is TRBV6-6, the J call TRBJ1-5; the D gene is possibly TRBD1 (5 bases). The CDR3 totals 14 residues. From germline, CDR1 is MNHNY and CDR2 SVGAGI (reference sequence). The V end lost 5 bases, the J end lost 9 bases, and 17 bases lay between the germline ends. This chain's CDR3 is CASSRNHRNGPQHF. The CDR3 DNA reads as TGTGCCAGCAGTAGGAACCACAGGAATGGGCCCCAGCATTTT.

This clone was seen only a few times. The chain has TRBV15 and TRBJ2-1, with 15 nucleotides matching TRBD2. The V gene end was trimmed by 3 bases and the J gene end by 7 bases; junction bases not matched to a gene: 7. Germline V gene lookup returns CDR1 LNHNV and CDR2 YYDKDF (reference sequence). The CDR3 spans 17 residues. CDR3 region: CATSREEGLAGGNEQFF. In nucleotides, the CDR3 is TGTGCCACCAGCAGGGAAGAGGGACTAGCGGGAGGAAATGAGCAGTTCTTC.

The chain has TRBV7-2 and TRBJ2-7, with a possible D match to TRBD2 (5 bases). Germline V gene lookup returns CDR1 SGHTA and CDR2 FQGNSA. V lost 5 bases and J 4 bases, leaving 15 bases between the germline ends. This CDR3 spans 14 amino acids. The CDR3 is CASSPNWSGYEQYF. The CDR3 bases are TGTGCCAGCAGCCCTAACTGGTCGGGGTACGAGCAGTACTTC.

J is TRBJ2-3 and V is TRBV28, with 12 bases that match TRBD2. Unmatched junction bases numbered 3, after V lost 5 bases and J lost 6 bases. The CDR3 contains 14 residues. Germline CDR1 reads MDHEN; CDR2 reads SYDVKM. The CDR3 DNA is TGTGCCAGCAGTCCTAGCGGGAGGGAGGATACGCAGTATTTT. Its translation: CASSPSGREDTQYF.

This chain joins TRBV6-5 and TRBJ1-1, with 9 bases lining up with TRBD1. After removal of 6 bases from V and 5 bases from J, the junction contained 10 bases not matched to a gene. There are 15 residues in the CDR3. Germline CDR1 is MNHEY and CDR2 is SVGAGI. The CDR3 region has the DNA TGTGCCAGCAGGACTACCGGGACAGGGAGGACTGAAGCTTTCTTT. Its translation is CASRTTGTGRTEAFF.

Only a few counts were recorded for this clone. The chain has TRBV5-1 and TRBJ2-6, with 8 bases identical to TRBD1. The CDR3 extends over 17 amino acids. Per the germline V gene, CDR1 is SGHRS and CDR2 is YFSETQ. With V trimmed by 4 bases and J by 1 base, 7 bases remained unmatched. For the CDR3, the DNA is TGCGCCAGCAGCCTCGGACAGGGAACTTCTGGGGCCAACGTCCTGACTTTC. Translation: CASSLGQGTSGANVLTF.

V is TRBV29-1 and J is TRBJ2-3; D gene ambiguous. Trimming stripped 7 bases from V and 0 bases from J, with 14 bases between. Per germline, CDR1 SQVTM and CDR2 ANQGSEA. The CDR3 has 14 amino acids. CDR3 in DNA: TGCAGCGGTGCGAGGTCCTATAGCACAGATACGCAGTATTTT. Residues: CSGARSYSTDTQYF.

The chain employs TRBV6-6 and TRBJ2-3; 7 bases are a match to TRBD1. Germline assignment: CDR1 MNHNY and CDR2 SVGAGI (reference sequence). The CDR3 length is 15 residues. Trimming took 4 bases from V and 1 from J; bases not matched to a gene: 5. CDR3 bases: TGTGCCAGCAGTTCCCGACAGGGACGCACAGATACGCAGTATTTT. This translates into CASSSRQGRTDTQYF.

This clone was observed a few times. The gene calls are TRBV6-5 and TRBJ2-1, with TRBD2 as a possible D gene (5 bases). The CDR3 spans 11 residues. Per germline, CDR1 MNHEY and CDR2 SVGAGI. The V end lost 5 bases, the J end lost 6 bases, and 5 bases lay between the germline ends. CDR3 amino acids: CASSAGNEQFF. CDR3 nucleotide sequence: TGTGCCAGCAGTGCGGGCAATGAGCAGTTCTTC.

This clone was observed a single time. V is TRBV27 and J is TRBJ2-7; 7 nucleotides match TRBD2. This CDR3 has 14 amino acids. From germline, CDR1 is MNHEY and CDR2 SMNVEV (reference sequence). With 2 bases clipped from V and 4 bases from J, the junction kept 5 bases outside the gene matches. In DNA form, the CDR3 reads TGTGCCAGCAGTTTAGCAGCGGGAATGTACGAGCAGTACTTC. Translating gives CASSLAAGMYEQYF.

The rearrangement links TRBV29-1 to TRBJ2-7; possibly TRBD1 for D (6 bases). V shed 4 bases and J shed 5 bases, with 15 bases lying between them. The CDR3 sequence is 13 residues long. Germline V gives CDR1 SQVTM, CDR2 ANQGSEA. DNA of the CDR3: TGCAGCGTTGCGGCAGGGGACCCCCACGAGCAGTACTTC. Amino acid sequence: CSVAAGDPHEQYF.

Worth noting for this clone: The junction departs from the called germline gene at one end, perhaps through a read error. The chain joins TRBV7-9 to TRBJ1-1; 12 nucleotides agree with TRBD1. From germline, CDR1 is SEHNR and CDR2 FQNEAQ (reference sequence). CDR3 length: 17 residues. CDR3 region: CSSSFAGTGGIDTEAFF. As DNA, the CDR3 is TGTTCCAGCAGCTTTGCCGGGACAGGGGGCATTGATACTGAAGCTTTCTTT. The entire variable domain, with the rest obtained from reference TRBV7-9 and TRBJ1-1, is as follows: DTGVSQNPRHKITKRGQNVTFRCDPISEHNRLYWYRQTLGQGPEFLTYFQNEAQLEKSRLLSDRFSAERPKGSFSTLEIQRTEQGDSAMYLCSSSFAGTGGIDTEAFFGQGTRLTVV.

This sequence joins TRBV7-9 and TRBJ2-5; the match to TRBD1 covers 7 bases. The last part of the DNA fits TRBJ2-7 better; the J call may be wrong. The germline V gene has CDR1 SEHNR and CDR2 FQNEAQ (reference sequence). The CDR3 runs 15 residues. The DNA for the CDR3 is TGTGCCAGCAGCCCACAGGGGATTGGACTGGTCGAGCAGTACTTC. It translates to CASSPQGIGLVEQYF.

This clone was recorded only once. The V and J genes are TRBV27 and TRBJ2-1; D remains unclear. Germline values: CDR1 MNHEY, CDR2 SMNVEV (reference sequence). CDR3 length: 16 amino acids. V was trimmed by 5 bases and J by 0 bases, leaving 14 bases between them. CDR3: CASSIRPTNSYNEQFF. The CDR3 DNA reads TGTGCCAGCAGTATCAGGCCGACGAACTCCTACAATGAGCAGTTCTTC.

The genes are TRBV5-1 and TRBJ2-5, with D possibly being TRBD2 (7 bases). V lost 0 bases and J 3 bases, leaving 15 bases between the germline ends. The CDR3 is 16 residues long. Germline values: CDR1 SGHRS, CDR2 YFSETQ. CDR3 sequence reads: CASSLEGGITKETQYF. The DNA of the CDR3 is TGCGCCAGCAGCTTGGAGGGGGGGATAACAAAAGAGACCCAGTACTTC.

The chain uses TRBV7-6 and TRBJ2-7; D is unresolved. Germline V CDR1 and CDR2: SGHVS, FNYEAQ. The CDR3 is 13 amino acids. Deletions cut 1 base from V and 1 base from J, with 5 bases between. DNA for the CDR3: TGTGCCAGCAGCTTAGACCGGTCCTACGAGCAGTACTTC. This codes for CASSLDRSYEQYF.

The chain uses TRBV13 and TRBJ2-3, with a weak D call TRBD2 (5 bases). V lost 4 bases, J lost 1 base, and 9 bases lay in between. The CDR3 is made up of 14 amino acids. CDR1 and CDR2 (germline): PRHDT, FYEKMQ (reference sequence). CDR3 nucleotide sequence: TGTGCCAGCAGCTCCGGACTTCGCACAGATACGCAGTATTTT. Translation gives CASSSGLRTDTQYF. Full variable domain (rest looked up from reference TRBV13 and TRBJ2-3): AAGVIQSPRHLIKEKRETATLKCYPIPRHDTVYWYQQGPGQDPQFLISFYEKMQSDKGSIPDRFSAQQFSDYHSELNMSSLELGDSALYFCASSSGLRTDTQYFGPGTRLTVL.

This chain connects TRBV7-9 to TRBJ2-5; D uncertain. CDR1 and CDR2 from the germline V gene are SEHNR and FQNEAQ (reference sequence). The germline V and J ends were trimmed by 5 bases and 0 bases, with 10 bases remaining between them. This CDR3 contains 14 residues. CDR3 sequence reads: CASSVAAYQETQYF. In DNA, the CDR3 is TGTGCCAGCAGCGTCGCAGCGTACCAAGAGACCCAGTACTTC.

The chain uses TRBV7-2 and TRBJ2-5; TRBD2 aligns across 9 bases. Germline CDR1 and CDR2: SGHTA and FQGNSA. Trimming cost V 5 bases and J 4 bases; bases outside gene matches: 17. This CDR3 is built from 18 residues. The CDR3 region has the DNA TGTGCCAGCAGCCGACTAACTCGGGCGGGAGGGCCTGGAGAGACCCAGTACTTC. Amino acid sequence: CASSRLTRAGGPGETQYF.

The rearrangement joins TRBV19 to TRBJ2-3, with a tentative D call TRBD2 (5 bases). CDR1 LNHDA and CDR2 SQIVND come from the germline V gene (reference sequence). The CDR3 covers 15 residues. Trimming cost V 8 bases and J 5 bases, with 20 bases left between them. The CDR3 loop is CASSIFLSGRDTQYF. As DNA, the CDR3 is TGTGCCAGTTCAATCTTCCTTTCGGGGAGAGATACGCAGTATTTT.

The chain joins TRBV28 to TRBJ2-7; perhaps TRBD2 as D (6 bases). The CDR3 spans 15 residues. The germline V gene encodes CDR1 MDHEN and CDR2 SYDVKM. V lost 7 bases, J lost 3 bases, and 19 bases lay in between. CDR3 DNA sequence: TGTGCCAGCACACCATACGGGACTGCTCACTACGAGCAGTACTTC. As protein: CASTPYGTAHYEQYF.

This clone appeared once. V usage is TRBV28 and J usage is TRBJ2-6; a weak D match, TRBD2 (5 bases). The V gene's germline CDR1 is MDHEN and CDR2 SYDVKM. V dropped 6 bases and J dropped 0 bases, with 6 bases sitting between them. The CDR3 totals 14 residues. In DNA, the CDR3 is TGTGCCAGCAGGGGGAGCTCTGGGGCCAACGTCCTGACTTTC. It encodes CASRGSSGANVLTF.

This chain joins TRBV30 and TRBJ1-2, with TRBD1 identical over 9 bases. CDR3 length equals 14 residues. Per germline, CDR1 GTSNPN and CDR2 SVGIG (reference sequence). Germline trimming cut 1 base from V and 5 bases from J; bases unmatched to any gene: 5. CDR3 bases: TGTGCCTGGAGTGGGGACAGGGAAAAGTATGGCTACACCTTC. Its translation: CAWSGDREKYGYTF.

The rearrangement uses TRBV7-2 and TRBJ2-7, with 15 bases that match TRBD2. V lost 6 bases, J lost 6 bases, and 12 bases stayed unmatched. Germline V CDR1 and CDR2: SGHTA, FQGNSA. This CDR3 has 17 residues. The CDR3 spells CASRAWGLAGGKAEQYF. The DNA for the CDR3 is TGTGCCAGCAGGGCCTGGGGACTAGCGGGAGGAAAGGCCGAGCAGTACTTC.

The rearrangement joins TRBV6-6 to TRBJ2-7; possible D gene TRBD1, 6 bases. The germline CDR1 and CDR2 sequences are MNHNY and SVGAGI (reference sequence). V was shortened by 5 bases and J by 2 bases, with 13 bases between the two germline ends. This CDR3 spans 14 amino acids. The CDR3 loop is CASSHRDTPYEQYF. DNA of the CDR3: TGTGCCAGCAGTCACCGGGACACCCCCTACGAGCAGTACTTC.